The text below deals with one T cell receptor beta chain. Its antigen is not known. V lost 5 bases and J lost 1, with 5 bases in between. The CDR3 covers 13 residues. Germline V gene sequence: CDR1 MDHEN, CDR2 SYDVKM. These data come from a study of cytomegalovirus exposure and HLA in healthy donors. Study-level results: Across donors, most TCRs were seen rarely, yet some public ones were widespread. Later, an analysis found that common viral pathogens appeared to be linked with several of the most significant clusters.

The PCR employed 60 Vbeta primers together with 13 Jbeta primers. Some clones are missing from TCRdb's copy, which holds only in-frame ones; the method was immunoSEQ multiplex PCR. The sample has about 90,000 clones; 74% are singletons. The chain has TRBV28 and TRBJ2-2; D is unresolved. The TCR comes from a man aged 25 to 40 in good health and CMV-seropositive. Sequenced input: PBMCs. The CDR3, as DNA: TGTGCCAGCAGTCCAAAGAACACCGGGGAGCTGTTTTTT. Protein sequence: CASSPKNTGELFF.